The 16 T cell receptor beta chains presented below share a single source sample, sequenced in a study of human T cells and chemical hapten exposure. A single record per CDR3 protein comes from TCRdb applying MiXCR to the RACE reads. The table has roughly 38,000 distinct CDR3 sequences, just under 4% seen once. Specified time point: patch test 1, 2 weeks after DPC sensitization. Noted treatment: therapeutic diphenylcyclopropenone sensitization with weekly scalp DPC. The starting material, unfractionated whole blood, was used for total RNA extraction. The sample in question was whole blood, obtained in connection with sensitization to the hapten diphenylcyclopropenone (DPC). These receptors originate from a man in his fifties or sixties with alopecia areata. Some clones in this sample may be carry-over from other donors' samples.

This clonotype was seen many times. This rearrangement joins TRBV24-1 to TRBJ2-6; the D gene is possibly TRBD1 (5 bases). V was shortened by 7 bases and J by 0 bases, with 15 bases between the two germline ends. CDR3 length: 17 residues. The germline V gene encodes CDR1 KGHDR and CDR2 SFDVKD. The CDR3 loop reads CATSYPTDSSGANVLTF. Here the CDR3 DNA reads TGTGCCACCAGCTACCCTACCGACAGCTCTGGGGCCAACGTCCTGACTTTC.

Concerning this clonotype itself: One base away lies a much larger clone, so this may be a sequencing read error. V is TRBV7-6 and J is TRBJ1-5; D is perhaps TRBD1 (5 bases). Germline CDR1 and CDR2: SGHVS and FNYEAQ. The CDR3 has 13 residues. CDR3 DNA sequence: TGTGCCGGCAGCTTAGCGCAGGGACAGCCCCAGCATTTT. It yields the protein CAGSLAQGQPQHF.

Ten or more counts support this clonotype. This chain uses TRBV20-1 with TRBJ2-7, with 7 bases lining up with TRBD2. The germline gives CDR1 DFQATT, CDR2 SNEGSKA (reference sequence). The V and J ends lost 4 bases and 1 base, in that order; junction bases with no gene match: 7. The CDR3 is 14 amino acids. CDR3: CSAMVGGRSYEQYF. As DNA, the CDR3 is TGCAGTGCTATGGTGGGAGGGAGGTCCTACGAGCAGTACTTC.

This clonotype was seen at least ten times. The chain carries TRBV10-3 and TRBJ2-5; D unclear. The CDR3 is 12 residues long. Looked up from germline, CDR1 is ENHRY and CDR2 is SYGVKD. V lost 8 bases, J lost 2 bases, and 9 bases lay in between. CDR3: CAIGPSQETQYF. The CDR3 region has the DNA TGTGCCATCGGGCCATCTCAAGAGACCCAGTACTTC.

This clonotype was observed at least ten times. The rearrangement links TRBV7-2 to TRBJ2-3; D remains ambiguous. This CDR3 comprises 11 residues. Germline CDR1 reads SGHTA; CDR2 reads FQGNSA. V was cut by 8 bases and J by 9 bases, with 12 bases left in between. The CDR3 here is CASGIQPTQYF. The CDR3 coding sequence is TGTGCCAGCGGAATTCAGCCCACGCAGTATTTT.

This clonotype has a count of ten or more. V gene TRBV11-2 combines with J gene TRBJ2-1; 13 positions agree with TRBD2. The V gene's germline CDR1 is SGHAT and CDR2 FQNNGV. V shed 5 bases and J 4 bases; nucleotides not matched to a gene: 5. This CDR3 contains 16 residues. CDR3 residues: CASSPLGLAGYNEQFF. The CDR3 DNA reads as TGTGCCAGCAGCCCTCTGGGACTAGCGGGGTACAATGAGCAGTTCTTC.

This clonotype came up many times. CDR3 protein: CASGSGSPDTQYF. The CDR3 bases are TGCGCCAGCGGTAGCGGGAGTCCAGATACGCAGTATTTT. The V and J genes are TRBV10-1 and TRBJ2-3; 9 bases align to TRBD2. Germline loops: CDR1 WNHNN, CDR2 SYGVQD (reference sequence). The CDR3 extends over 13 amino acids. The V and J ends lost 8 bases and 4 bases, in that order; junction bases with no gene match: 4.

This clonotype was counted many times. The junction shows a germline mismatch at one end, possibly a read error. For the CDR3, the DNA is TGTGCCAGCAGCTTAGCAAGCAAAGATACGCAGTATTTT. Amino acid sequence: CASSLASKDTQYF. The chain couples TRBV7-2 to TRBJ2-3, with D hard to call. Germline lookup yields CDR1 SGHTA and CDR2 FQGNSA. CDR3 length: 13 residues.

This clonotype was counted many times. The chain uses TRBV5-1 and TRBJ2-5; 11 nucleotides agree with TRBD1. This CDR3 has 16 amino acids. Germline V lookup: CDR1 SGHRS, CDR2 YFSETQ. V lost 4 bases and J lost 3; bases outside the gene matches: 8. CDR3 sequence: CASSTGQGASEETQYF. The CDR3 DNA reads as TGCGCCAGCAGCACCGGACAGGGGGCGAGTGAAGAGACCCAGTACTTC.

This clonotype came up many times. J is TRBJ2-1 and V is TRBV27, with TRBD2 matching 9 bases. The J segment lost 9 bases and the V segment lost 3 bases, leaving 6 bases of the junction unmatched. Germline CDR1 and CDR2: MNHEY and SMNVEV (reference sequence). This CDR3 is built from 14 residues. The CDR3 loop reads CASSFGAGGSEQFF. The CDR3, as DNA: TGTGCCAGCAGTTTCGGGGCGGGAGGGAGTGAGCAGTTCTTC.

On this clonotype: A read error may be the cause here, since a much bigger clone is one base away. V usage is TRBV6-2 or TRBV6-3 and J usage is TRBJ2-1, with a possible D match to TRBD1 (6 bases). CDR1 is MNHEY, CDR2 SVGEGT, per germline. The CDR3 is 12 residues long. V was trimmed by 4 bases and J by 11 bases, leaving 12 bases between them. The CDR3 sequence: CASSSQGLKQFF. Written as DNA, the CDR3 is TGTGCCAGCAGTTCTCAGGGGCTTAAGCAGTTCTTC.

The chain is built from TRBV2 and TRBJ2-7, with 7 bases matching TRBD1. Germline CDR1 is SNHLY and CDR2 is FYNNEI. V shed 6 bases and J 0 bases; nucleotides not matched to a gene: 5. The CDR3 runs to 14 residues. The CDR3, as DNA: TGTGCCAGCAGCCTAGGGACAGTCTCCTACGAGCAGTACTTC. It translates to CASSLGTVSYEQYF.

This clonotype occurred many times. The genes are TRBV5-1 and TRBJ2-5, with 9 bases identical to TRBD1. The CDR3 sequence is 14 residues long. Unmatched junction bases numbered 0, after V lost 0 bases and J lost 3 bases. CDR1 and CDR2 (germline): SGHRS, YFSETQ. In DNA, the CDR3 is TGCGCCAGCAGCTTGGGGACAGGGGAAGAGACCCAGTACTTC. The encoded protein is CASSLGTGEETQYF.

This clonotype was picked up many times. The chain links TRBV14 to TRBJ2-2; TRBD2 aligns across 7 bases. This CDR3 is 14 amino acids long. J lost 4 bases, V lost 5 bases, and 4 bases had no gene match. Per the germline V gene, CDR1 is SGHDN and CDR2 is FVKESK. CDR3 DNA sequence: TGTGCCAGCAGCTTAAGACTAGCCACCGGGGAGCTGTTTTTT. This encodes CASSLRLATGELFF.

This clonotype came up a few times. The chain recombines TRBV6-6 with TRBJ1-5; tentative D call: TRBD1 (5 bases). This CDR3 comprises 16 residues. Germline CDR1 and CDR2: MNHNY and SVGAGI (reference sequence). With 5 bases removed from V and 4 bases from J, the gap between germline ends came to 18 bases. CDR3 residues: CASSRTDNPRNQPQHF. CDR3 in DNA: TGTGCCAGCAGTAGAACGGACAACCCTCGGAATCAGCCCCAGCATTTT.

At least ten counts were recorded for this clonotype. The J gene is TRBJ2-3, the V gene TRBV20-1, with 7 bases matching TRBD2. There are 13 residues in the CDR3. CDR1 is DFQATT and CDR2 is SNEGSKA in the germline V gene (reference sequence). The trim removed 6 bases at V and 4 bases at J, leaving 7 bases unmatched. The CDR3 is CSAKSGIPDTQYF. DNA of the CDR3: TGCAGTGCGAAGAGCGGGATCCCAGATACGCAGTATTTT.